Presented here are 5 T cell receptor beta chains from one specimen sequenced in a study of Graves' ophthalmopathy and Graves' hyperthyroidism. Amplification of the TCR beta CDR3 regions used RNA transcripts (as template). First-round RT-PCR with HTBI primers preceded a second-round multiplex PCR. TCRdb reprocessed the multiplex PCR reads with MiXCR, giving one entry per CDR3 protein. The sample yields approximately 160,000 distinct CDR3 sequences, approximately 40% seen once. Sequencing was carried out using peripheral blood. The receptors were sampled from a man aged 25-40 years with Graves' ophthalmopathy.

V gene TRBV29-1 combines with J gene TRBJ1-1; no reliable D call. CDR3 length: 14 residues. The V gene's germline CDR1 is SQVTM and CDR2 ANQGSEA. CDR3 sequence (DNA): TGCACCGTATCGACCGTACAACGGAGCACTGAAGCTTTCTTT. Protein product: CTVSTVQRSTEAFF.

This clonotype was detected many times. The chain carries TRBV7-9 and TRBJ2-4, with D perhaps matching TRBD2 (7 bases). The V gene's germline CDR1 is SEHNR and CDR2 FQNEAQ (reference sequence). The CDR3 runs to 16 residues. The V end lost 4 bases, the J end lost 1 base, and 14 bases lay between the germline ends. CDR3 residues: CASSSYREGAKNIQYF. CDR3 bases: TGTGCCAGCAGCTCCTACAGGGAGGGGGCCAAAAACATTCAGTACTTC.

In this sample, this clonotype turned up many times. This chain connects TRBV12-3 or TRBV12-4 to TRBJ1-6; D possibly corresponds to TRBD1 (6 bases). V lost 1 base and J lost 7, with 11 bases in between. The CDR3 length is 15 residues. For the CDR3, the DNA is TGTGCCAGCAGTTTAGAAGGGGGAGGGAATTCACCCCTCCACTTT. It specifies CASSLEGGGNSPLHF.

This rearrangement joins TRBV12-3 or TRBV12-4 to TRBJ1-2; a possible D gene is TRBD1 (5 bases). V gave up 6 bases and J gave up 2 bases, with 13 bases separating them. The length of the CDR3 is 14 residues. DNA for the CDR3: TGTGCCAGCAGCAAGACAGCTTTCAACTATGGCTACACCTTC. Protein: CASSKTAFNYGYTF.

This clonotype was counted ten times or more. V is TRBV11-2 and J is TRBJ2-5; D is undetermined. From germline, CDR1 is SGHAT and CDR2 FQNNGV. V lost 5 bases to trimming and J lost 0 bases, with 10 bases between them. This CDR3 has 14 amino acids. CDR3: CASSPLQDQETQYF. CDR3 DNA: TGTGCCAGCAGCCCCTTGCAGGACCAAGAGACCCAGTACTTC.